This T cell receptor beta chain derives from a study of cytomegalovirus exposure and HLA in healthy donors. The CDR3 loop spans 15 amino acids. Trimming took off 5 bases at V and 7 bases at J, with 17 bases between the two ends. Germline V CDR1 and CDR2: SGHNT, YENEEA. This PCR relied on a set of 60 Vbeta primers and 13 Jbeta primers. The table came from immunoSEQ multiplex PCR; TCRdb's copy has only in-frame clones and leaves some out. Of around 210,000 clones in the sample, over 75% are singletons; the top ten hold around 0.45%. The sequenced material came from PBMCs. The chain couples TRBV11-3 to TRBJ2-2; a weak D match, TRBD2 (5 bases). The source of this sequence is a boy between 10 and 17 years old in good health and CMV-seronegative. CDR3 sequence (DNA): TGTGCCAGCAGCCCCGGAGGAGTGTTCATCGGGGAGCTGTTTTTT. It encodes CASSPGGVFIGELFF.